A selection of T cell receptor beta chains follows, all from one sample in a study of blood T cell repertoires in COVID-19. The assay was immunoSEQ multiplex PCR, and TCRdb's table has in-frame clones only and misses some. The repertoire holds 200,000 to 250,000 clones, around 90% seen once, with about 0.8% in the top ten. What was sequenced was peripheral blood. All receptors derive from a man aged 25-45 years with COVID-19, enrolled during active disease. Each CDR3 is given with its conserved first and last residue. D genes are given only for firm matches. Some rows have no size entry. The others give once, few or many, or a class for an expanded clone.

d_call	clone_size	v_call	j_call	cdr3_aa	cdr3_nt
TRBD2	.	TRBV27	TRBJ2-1	CASSLAGGAGNEQFF	TGTGCCAGCAGTTTGGCCGGGGGGGCTGGGAATGAGCAGTTCTTC
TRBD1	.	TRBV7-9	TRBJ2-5	CASSPGQGRSNYETQYF	TGTGCCAGCAGCCCGGGACAGGGAAGGTCTAATTATGAGACCCAGTACTTC
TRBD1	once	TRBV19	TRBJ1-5	CASSIKTGGRNQPQHF	TGTGCCAGTAGTATAAAAACAGGGGGCCGGAATCAGCCCCAGCATTTT
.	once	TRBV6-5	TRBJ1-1	CASSPILQGTAFF	TGTGCCAGCAGTCCGATTCTTCAGGGGACAGCTTTCTTT
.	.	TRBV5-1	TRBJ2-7	CASSFSQAHSYEQYF	TGCGCCAGCAGCTTCTCACAGGCCCACTCCTACGAGCAGTACTTC
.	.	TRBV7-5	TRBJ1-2	CVRSQEVLLANYGYTF	TGTGTCAGAAGCCAAGAGGTACTGTTAGCTAACTATGGCTACACCTTC
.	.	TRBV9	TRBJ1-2	CASSTNYGYTF	TGTGCCAGCAGTACTAACTATGGCTACACCTTC
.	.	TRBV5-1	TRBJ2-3	CASSSEVADTQYF	TGCGCCAGCAGCTCCGAGGTGGCAGATACGCAGTATTTT
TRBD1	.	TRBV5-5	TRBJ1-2	CASSLDYRDRGLGYTF	TGTGCCAGCAGCTTGGATTACCGGGACAGGGGTTTAGGCTACACCTTC
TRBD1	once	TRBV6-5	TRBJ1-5	CASSDRDSSNQPQHF	TGTGCCAGCAGCGACAGGGACTCTAGCAATCAGCCCCAGCATTTT
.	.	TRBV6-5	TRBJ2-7	CASSDGHQGYEQYF	TGTGCCAGCAGCGACGGACACCAAGGCTACGAGCAGTACTTC
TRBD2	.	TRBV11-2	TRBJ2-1	CASSYLGLAGGGEQFF	TGTGCCAGCAGCTACCTAGGACTAGCGGGGGGAGGTGAGCAGTTCTTC
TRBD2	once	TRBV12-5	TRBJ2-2	CASGMVSGGPDRELFF	TGTGCTAGTGGGATGGTGAGCGGGGGGCCGGACCGGGAGCTGTTTTTT
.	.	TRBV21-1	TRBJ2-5	CASSNILGRDREETQYF	TGTGCCAGCAGCAACATTCTGGGCCGGGACAGGGAAGAGACCCAGTACTTC
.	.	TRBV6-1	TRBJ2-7	CASSEVGSSYEQYF	TGTGCCAGCAGTGAAGTTGGCAGCTCCTACGAGCAGTACTTC
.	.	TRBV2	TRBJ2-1	CASKPGWHEQFF	TGTGCCAGCAAGCCGGGGTGGCATGAGCAGTTCTTC
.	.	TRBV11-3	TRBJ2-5	CASSGANQETQYF	TGTGCCAGCAGCGGGGCCAACCAAGAGACCCAGTACTTC
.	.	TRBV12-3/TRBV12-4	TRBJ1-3	CASSGQPGNTIYF	TGTGCCAGCAGTGGACAGCCTGGAAACACCATATATTTT
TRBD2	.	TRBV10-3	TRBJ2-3	CAISEERGGPDTQYF	TGTGCCATCAGTGAAGAGCGGGGGGGCCCCGATACGCAGTATTTT
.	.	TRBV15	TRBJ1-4	CATSRDSPLSEKLFF	TGTGCCACCAGCAGAGATAGCCCTTTGTCGGAAAAACTGTTTTTT
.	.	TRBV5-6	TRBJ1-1	CASSPVAAGYTEAFF	TGTGCCAGCAGCCCGGTCGCCGCAGGGTACACTGAAGCTTTCTTT
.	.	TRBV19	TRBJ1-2	CASSPRDGQGYTF	TGTGCCAGCAGCCCCCGGGACGGACAGGGCTACACCTTC
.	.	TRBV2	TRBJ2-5	CASSVLQETQYF	TGTGCCAGCAGTGTCTTACAAGAGACCCAGTACTTC
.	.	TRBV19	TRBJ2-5	CASGWGVQETQYF	TGTGCCAGTGGGTGGGGGGTCCAAGAGACCCAGTACTTC
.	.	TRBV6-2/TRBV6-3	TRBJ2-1	CASSRYNEQFF	TGTGCCAGCAGTCGTTACAATGAGCAGTTCTTC
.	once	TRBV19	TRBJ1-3	CASYDRGQPSGNTIYF	TGTGCCTCCTACGACAGAGGACAGCCCTCTGGAAACACCATATATTTT
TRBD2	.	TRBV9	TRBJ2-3	CASSHQGLVADTQYF	TGTGCCAGCAGCCACCAGGGACTAGTGGCAGATACGCAGTATTTT
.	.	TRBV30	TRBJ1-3	CAWAIDSLSGNTIYF	TGTGCCTGGGCCATTGATAGCCTCTCTGGAAACACCATATATTTT
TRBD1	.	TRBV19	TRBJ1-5	CASSIEKGAQPQHF	TGTGCCAGTAGTATAGAGAAGGGGGCCCAGCCCCAGCATTTT
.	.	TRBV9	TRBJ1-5	CASSAAGAVIQPQHF	TGTGCCAGCAGCGCCGCGGGGGCAGTGATCCAGCCCCAGCATTTT
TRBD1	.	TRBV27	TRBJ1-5	CASSKTGVGQRQPQHF	TGTGCCAGCAGTAAGACAGGGGTGGGGCAGCGGCAGCCCCAGCATTTT
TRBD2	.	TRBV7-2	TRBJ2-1	CASSLVAGGRNEQFF	TGTGCCAGCAGCTTGGTGGCGGGGGGGCGTAATGAGCAGTTCTTC
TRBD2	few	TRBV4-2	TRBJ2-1	CASSQELRLAGVYNEQFF	TGTGCCAGCAGCCAAGAACTCCGGTTAGCGGGGGTGTACAATGAGCAGTTCTTC
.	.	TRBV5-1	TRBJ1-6	CASSAGGSYNSPLHF	TGCGCCAGCAGCGCAGGAGGCTCCTATAATTCACCCCTCCACTTT
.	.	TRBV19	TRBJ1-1	CASNAGDTEAFF	TGTGCCAGTAACGCGGGAGACACTGAAGCTTTCTTT
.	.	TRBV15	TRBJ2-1	CATSLWEESYNEQFF	TGTGCCACCAGCTTATGGGAGGAGTCCTACAATGAGCAGTTCTTC
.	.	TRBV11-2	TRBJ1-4	CASSKEPDEKLFF	TGTGCCAGCAGCAAAGAGCCCGATGAAAAACTGTTTTTT
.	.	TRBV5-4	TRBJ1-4	CASSLAAGELTTNEKLFF	TGTGCCAGCAGCTTGGCGGCAGGGGAACTCACAACTAATGAAAAACTGTTTTTT
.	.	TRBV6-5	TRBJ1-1	CASSRDTAGRTEAFF	TGTGCCAGCAGCAGGGACACCGCCGGCCGCACTGAAGCTTTCTTT
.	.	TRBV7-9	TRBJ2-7	CASSSTYEQYF	TGTGCCAGCAGCTCTACTTACGAGCAGTACTTC
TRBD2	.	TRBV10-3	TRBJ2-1	CAISQRTSGSYNEQFF	TGTGCCATCAGTCAGAGGACTAGCGGTTCCTACAATGAGCAGTTCTTC
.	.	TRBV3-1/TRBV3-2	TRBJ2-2	CASSQDQAYVSGELFF	TGTGCCAGCAGCCAAGATCAGGCCTACGTGAGCGGGGAGCTGTTTTTT
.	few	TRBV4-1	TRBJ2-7	CASSQAGTPSNEQYF	TGCGCCAGCAGCCAAGCCGGGACACCCTCCAACGAGCAGTACTTC